This T cell receptor (beta chain) was found in a study of Ad26.COV2.S vaccination and SARS-CoV-2 variants. Both ends counted, the CDR3 spans 15 residues. The protocol was immunoSEQ multiplex PCR, while the TCRdb copy is restricted to in-frame clones and leaves out a portion. The sample carries about 680,000 clones, roughly nine tenths recorded once. In this sample, this clone turned up a few times. No DNA is shown, since the ends of the CDR3 on it are uncertain; the CDR3 is the one TCRdb lists. Documented treatment: some 20 received Ad26.COV2.S at low or high dose, single or two shots; about five received placebo; per-sample allocation not given. Collection of the samples took place on day 63 after the first injection of vaccine or placebo.

Specimen: peripheral blood, collected in a trial of Ad26.COV2.S vaccine versus placebo. The rearrangement links TRBV21-1 to TRBJ2-7; the table's D call TRBD2 went unverified against the DNA. TRBV21-1 is marked as a pseudogene. The source of this sequence is a person between 18 and 59 years old who received the Ad26.COV2.S COVID-19 vaccine or a placebo. This CDR3 reads CASNVGAGASYEQYF.